The rows below give T cell receptor beta chains drawn from one sample of a study of patients and donors after allogeneic stem cell transplantation. Each CDR3 protein is one row after TCRdb ran MiXCR on the RT-PCR reads. The data show about a million distinct CDR3 sequences, more than 15% seen once. Sequenced: blood, either unsorted or a sorted T cell fraction (not recorded which). The source is a human donor who was either an allogeneic HSCT recipient or a stem cell or donor lymphocyte infusion donor (not recorded which). It is not recorded whose cells these are; they may come from a transplant donor. Both conserved end residues are part of each CDR3. Each record gives: D gene, clone size, V gene, J gene, CDR3 DNA, CDR3 protein. D genes are given only for firm matches. Rows give clone size only sometimes, using once, few, many, or a class for an expanded clone.

d_call: TRBD2; clone_size: many; v_call: TRBV5-6; j_call: TRBJ2-7; cdr3_nt: TGTGCCAGCAGCTTGGGACCTCCGAGACTAGCGCGACCCTACGAGCAGTACTTC; cdr3_aa: CASSLGPPRLARPYEQYF
d_call: TRBD1; clone_size: -; v_call: TRBV7-6; j_call: TRBJ2-2; cdr3_nt: TGTGCCAGCAGCTTACGAGTTTGGACAGGGGGCAACACCGGGGAGCTGTTTTTT; cdr3_aa: CASSLRVWTGGNTGELFF
d_call: -; clone_size: -; v_call: TRBV2; j_call: TRBJ2-3; cdr3_nt: TGTGCCAGCAGTGAAAACTATGCCAATACGCAGTATTTT; cdr3_aa: CASSENYANTQYF
d_call: TRBD2; clone_size: few; v_call: TRBV10-3; j_call: TRBJ2-1; cdr3_nt: TGTGCCATCAGTCTTTCCCCGACTAGCGGGAACAATGAGCAGTTCTTC; cdr3_aa: CAISLSPTSGNNEQFF
d_call: TRBD1; clone_size: -; v_call: TRBV7-2; j_call: TRBJ2-1; cdr3_nt: TGTGCCAGCAGCCCCCTGGGACAGGGATGGGCTGAGCAGTTCTTC; cdr3_aa: CASSPLGQGWAEQFF
d_call: TRBD1; clone_size: -; v_call: TRBV5-1; j_call: TRBJ2-7; cdr3_nt: TGCGCCAGCAGCTTAGGGACCTGGACAGGGGTGTTTGACGAGCAGTACTTC; cdr3_aa: CASSLGTWTGVFDEQYF
d_call: TRBD1; clone_size: few; v_call: TRBV12-3/TRBV12-4; j_call: TRBJ1-2; cdr3_nt: TGTGCCAGCAGCGATCAGGGGGTTCTGCGCGGCTACACCTTC; cdr3_aa: CASSDQGVLRGYTF
d_call: -; clone_size: -; v_call: TRBV4-1; j_call: TRBJ2-3; cdr3_nt: TGCGCCAGCAGCCAAGATATGGCAGGGGATTACACAGATACGCAGTATTTT; cdr3_aa: CASSQDMAGDYTDTQYF
d_call: -; clone_size: once; v_call: TRBV2; j_call: TRBJ2-1; cdr3_nt: TGTGCCAGCAGTGGGAACGGGATAAATGAGCAGTTCTTC; cdr3_aa: CASSGNGINEQFF
d_call: TRBD1; clone_size: -; v_call: TRBV12-3/TRBV12-4; j_call: TRBJ2-1; cdr3_nt: TGTGCCAGCACCGAGGGGACAGGGTCTTACAATGAGCAGTTCTTC; cdr3_aa: CASTEGTGSYNEQFF
d_call: -; clone_size: -; v_call: TRBV4-2; j_call: TRBJ2-1; cdr3_nt: TGTGCCAGCAGCCCCCGGGACCGCCAATACAATGAGCAGTTCTTC; cdr3_aa: CASSPRDRQYNEQFF